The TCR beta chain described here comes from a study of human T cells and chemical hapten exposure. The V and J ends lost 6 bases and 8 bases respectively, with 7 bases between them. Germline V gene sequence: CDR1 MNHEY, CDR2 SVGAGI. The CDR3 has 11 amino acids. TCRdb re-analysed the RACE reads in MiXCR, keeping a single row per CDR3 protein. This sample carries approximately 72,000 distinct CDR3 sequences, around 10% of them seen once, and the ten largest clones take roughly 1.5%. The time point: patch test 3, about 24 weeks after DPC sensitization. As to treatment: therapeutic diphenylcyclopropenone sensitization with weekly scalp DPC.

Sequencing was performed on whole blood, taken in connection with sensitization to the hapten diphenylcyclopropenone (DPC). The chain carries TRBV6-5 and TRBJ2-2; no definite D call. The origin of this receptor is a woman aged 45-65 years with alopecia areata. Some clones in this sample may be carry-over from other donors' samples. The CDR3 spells CASSSRGELFF. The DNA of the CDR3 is TGTGCCAGCAGCTCGAGGGGGGAGCTGTTTTTT.